This T cell receptor beta chain was found in a study of identical twins. Ten or more counts support this clonotype. Unique molecular identifiers were present on cDNA, and template switching added a universal primer site. MiXCR, applied by TCRdb to the 5' RACE reads, yields one record per CDR3 protein. The sample records 700,000 or so distinct CDR3 sequences, over 8.5% being singletons. The CDR3 is 13 residues long. V dropped 3 bases and J dropped 3 bases, with 8 bases sitting between them. Germline lookup yields CDR1 SGDLS and CDR2 YYNGEE. This same sample was also taken into another study, of yellow fever vaccine responses in identical twins.

The V call is TRBV9, the J call TRBJ2-3, with D perhaps given as TRBD1 or TRBD2 (6 bases each). This clonotype originated in a woman aged 18-29 years in good health. The material sequenced was PBMCs. CDR3 coding DNA: TGTGCCAGCAGCGCGGGGGCAACAGATACGCAGTATTTT. Amino acids: CASSAGATDTQYF.